Presented here are 27 T cell receptor beta chains from one specimen sequenced in a study of blood T cell repertoires in COVID-19. Generated by immunoSEQ multiplex PCR, the TCRdb table keeps only in-frame clones and is missing some. The repertoire holds a few hundred thousand clones, with around 90% as singletons. The source material was peripheral blood. The source of these receptors is a woman aged 60-75 years with COVID-19, enrolled during active disease.

The chain combines TRBV6-5 with TRBJ2-4; D perhaps matches TRBD1 (5 bases). The CDR3 loop spans 14 amino acids. Germline V gene lookup returns CDR1 MNHEY and CDR2 SVGAGI. The germline V and J ends were trimmed by 6 bases and 1 base, with 10 bases remaining between them. The CDR3 DNA reads as TGTGCCAGCAGCAGGGCGGCGGCCAAAAACATTCAGTACTTC. Encoded protein: CASSRAAAKNIQYF.

In nucleotides, the CDR3 is TGCGCCAGCAGCCAGAGGGGGACCACCGAAAAACTGTTTTTT. Translating it yields CASSQRGTTEKLFF. This chain uses TRBV4-1 with TRBJ1-4; the D gene is possibly TRBD1 (6 bases). CDR3 length: 14 residues. V was cut by 3 bases and J by 8 bases, with 13 bases left in between. Germline assignment: CDR1 MGHRA and CDR2 YSYEKL.

V usage is TRBV4-3 and J usage is TRBJ2-5, with unresolved D. CDR1 is LGHNA and CDR2 is YSLEER in the germline V gene. The CDR3 has 13 amino acids. V lost 1 base and J 5 bases, leaving 8 bases between the germline ends. The DNA for the CDR3 is TGCGCCAGCAGCCAAGTCCGGTTGGAGACCCAGTACTTC. Translated: CASSQVRLETQYF.

This chain joins TRBV29-1 and TRBJ2-3, with D unclear. Germline V gene data show CDR1 as SQVTM and CDR2 as ANQGSEA. This CDR3 region has 13 residues. V was pared by 3 bases and J by 1 base, with 8 bases between. The CDR3 nucleotides read TGCAGCGTTGATGGTGGGCGCACAGATACGCAGTATTTT. This codes for CSVDGGRTDTQYF.

The rearrangement joins TRBV11-2 to TRBJ1-3, with D maybe TRBD1 (5 bases). From germline, CDR1 is SGHAT and CDR2 FQNNGV. Trimming removed 4 bases at V and 0 bases at J, with 16 bases between. The CDR3 contains 17 residues. CDR3 region: CASSSLPLQGSGNTIYF. CDR3 coding DNA: TGTGCCAGCAGCTCACTCCCCTTGCAGGGCTCTGGAAACACCATATATTTT.

This chain uses TRBV9 with TRBJ1-3; TRBD1 is a possible D gene (5 bases). This CDR3 has 14 residues. CDR1 is SGDLS, CDR2 YYNGEE, per germline. The V gene lost 2 bases and the J gene lost 0 bases, with 6 bases spanning the gap. CDR3 coding DNA: TGTGCCAGCAGCGTCCAGGGCTCTGGAAACACCATATATTTT. Translated: CASSVQGSGNTIYF.

The chain joins TRBV23-1 to TRBJ1-6; D perhaps matches TRBD1 (6 bases). TRBV23-1 is given ORF status, its function remaining uncertain. V was cut by 0 bases and J by 2 bases, with 14 bases left in between. CDR3 size: 18 residues. CDR3 DNA: TGCGCCAGCAGTCAATCGCTGGGGGGGACACCCTATAATTCACCCCTCCACTTT. This codes for CASSQSLGGTPYNSPLHF.

The rearrangement joins TRBV7-2 to TRBJ1-2; possible D gene TRBD1, 5 bases. Trimming shortened V by 5 bases and J by 6 bases, and 13 bases separated the two germline ends. The germline gives CDR1 SGHTA, CDR2 FQGNSA. CDR3 length: 13 amino acids. Here the CDR3 DNA reads TGTGCCAGCAGCCTACGGAAAGGGGATGGCTACACCTTC. Translation: CASSLRKGDGYTF.

The rearrangement joins TRBV27 to TRBJ2-7; 8 bases are a match to TRBD2. With V trimmed by 6 bases and J by 0 bases, 10 bases remained unmatched. The CDR3 length is 16 residues. Germline V gives CDR1 MNHEY, CDR2 SMNVEV (reference sequence). The CDR3 reads CASSPRGVAYSYEQYF. As DNA, the CDR3 is TGTGCCAGCAGCCCGCGGGGGGTAGCGTACTCCTACGAGCAGTACTTC.

The chain couples TRBV6-2 or TRBV6-3 to TRBJ1-1, with D possibly being TRBD1 (6 bases). CDR1 and CDR2 from the germline V gene are MNHEY and SVGEGT. V was cut by 5 bases and J by 7 bases, with 11 bases left in between. This CDR3 has 12 residues. The CDR3 coding sequence is TGTGCCAGCAGTCCGACAGGAAGTGAAGCTTTCTTT. Residues: CASSPTGSEAFF.

V and J are TRBV16 and TRBJ2-7, with a weak D call TRBD1 (5 bases). CDR3 size: 15 residues. In germline, CDR1 is KGHSY, CDR2 FQNENV. The ends were cut back, 4 bases at V and 3 bases at J, with 16 bases in the middle. CDR3 sequence (DNA): TGTGCCAGCAGCCGGACGGTCGACAGATACTACGAGCAGTACTTC. It codes for CASSRTVDRYYEQYF.

This rearrangement joins TRBV19 to TRBJ2-6; TRBD1 matches at 10 bases. Per the germline V gene, CDR1 is LNHDA and CDR2 is SQIVND (reference sequence). CDR3 length equals 17 residues. The V and J ends lost 9 bases and 0 bases, in that order; junction bases with no gene match: 8. The chain's CDR3 is CASRDRGRGSGANVLTF. CDR3 DNA sequence: TGTGCCAGCCGGGACAGGGGACGAGGCTCTGGGGCCAACGTCCTGACTTTC.

The J gene is TRBJ1-5, the V gene TRBV30; D call uncertain. The CDR3 spans 13 residues. The germline V and J ends were trimmed by 2 bases and 0 bases, with 5 bases remaining between them. Germline-derived CDR1 and CDR2 are GTSNPN and SVGIG (reference sequence). In nucleotides, the CDR3 is TGTGCCTGGAGTACGAGTAGCAATCAGCCCCAGCATTTT. It yields the protein CAWSTSSNQPQHF.

This clone was counted once. The rearrangement uses TRBV30 and TRBJ2-1; D is possibly TRBD2 (6 bases). V was cut by 5 bases and J by 5 bases, with 16 bases left in between. There are 14 residues in the CDR3. Germline-derived CDR1 and CDR2 are GTSNPN and SVGIG (reference sequence). DNA for the CDR3: TGTGCCTGGGGAGGGGCCCCCATTGACAATGAGCAGTTCTTC. The encoded protein is CAWGGAPIDNEQFF.

This clone was seen a handful of times. This CDR3 reads CASSSGQGPYNEQFF. The CDR3 DNA sequence: TGCGCCAGCAGCTCGGGACAGGGACCCTACAATGAGCAGTTCTTC. The chain recombines TRBV5-1 with TRBJ2-1; 9 nucleotides match TRBD1. The CDR3 is made up of 15 amino acids. CDR1 SGHRS and CDR2 YFSETQ come from the germline V gene. J lost 2 bases, V lost 3 bases, and 3 bases had no gene match.

CDR3 in amino acids: CASSLVRSETQYF. For the CDR3, the DNA is TGTGCCAGCAGCTTAGTCAGGTCGGAGACCCAGTACTTC. The chain recombines TRBV7-2 with TRBJ2-5; D gene uncertain. Between the trimmed V and J ends, which lost 1 base and 5 bases, there was a span of 8 bases. CDR3 length equals 13 residues. The germline V gene encodes CDR1 SGHTA and CDR2 FQGNSA.

The chain carries TRBV11-2 and TRBJ2-1, with TRBD2 matching over 8 bases. CDR1 and CDR2 from the germline V gene are SGHAT and FQNNGV. The CDR3 extends over 15 amino acids. V lost 5 bases, J lost 8 bases, and 11 bases stayed unmatched. CDR3 bases: TGTGCCAGCAGCCCCAGGGGCGGGAGGTCCGATGAGCAGTTCTTC. It specifies CASSPRGGRSDEQFF.

The rearrangement uses TRBV18 and TRBJ2-2, with D possibly being TRBD2 (6 bases). CDR1 and CDR2 (germline): KGHSH, LQKENI. Trimming pared 3 bases from V and 1 base from J, leaving 12 bases between. This CDR3 is 16 amino acids long. In nucleotides, the CDR3 is TGTGCCAGCTCACCGGGACTTACGATGAACACCGGGGAGCTGTTTTTT. It yields the protein CASSPGLTMNTGELFF. Together with reference TRBV18 and TRBJ2-2, the CDR3 gives the full variable domain: NAGVMQNPRHLVRRRGQEARLRCSPMKGHSHVYWYRQLPEEGLKFMVYLQKENIIDESGMPKERFSAEFPKEGPSILRIQQVVRGDSAAYFCASSPGLTMNTGELFFGEGSRLTVL.

This chain uses TRBV28 with TRBJ1-5, with D maybe TRBD1 (5 bases). This CDR3 contains 17 residues. The V end was cut by 1 base, the J end by 4 bases, with 17 bases between. Looked up from germline, CDR1 is MDHEN and CDR2 is SYDVKM. CDR3 sequence (DNA): TGTGCCAGCAGTTTATTCACCGGGGGGGTTTTAAATCAGCCCCAGCATTTT. This codes for CASSLFTGGVLNQPQHF. Full variable domain (remainder filled in from reference TRBV28 and TRBJ1-5): DVKVTQSSRYLVKRTGEKVFLECVQDMDHENMFWYRQDPGLGLRLIYFSYDVKMKEKGDIPEGYSVSREKKERFSLILESASTNQTSMYLCASSLFTGGVLNQPQHFGDGTRLSIL.

J is TRBJ2-5 and V is TRBV24-1; TRBD1 might be the D (6 bases). V gave up 4 bases and J gave up 2 bases, with 13 bases separating them. This CDR3 has 15 residues. Germline values: CDR1 KGHDR, CDR2 SFDVKD. The DNA for the CDR3 is TGTGCCACCAGTGACCAGGGGCAGGGTCAAGAGACCCAGTACTTC. Its translation: CATSDQGQGQETQYF.

The chain employs TRBV2 and TRBJ2-1; D not resolved. The CDR3 contains 15 residues. The ends were cut back, 6 bases at V and 0 bases at J, with 12 bases in the middle. From germline, CDR1 is SNHLY and CDR2 FYNNEI. The CDR3 DNA reads TGTGCCAGCAGCTCTTACGGTAACTCCTACAATGAGCAGTTCTTC. The encoded protein is CASSSYGNSYNEQFF. The full variable domain, its missing parts supplied by reference TRBV2 and TRBJ2-1, is EPEVTQTPSHQVTQMGQEVILRCVPISNHLYFYWYRQILGQKVEFLVSFYNNEISEKSEIFDDQFSVERPDGSNFTLKIRSTKLEDSAMYFCASSSYGNSYNEQFFGPGTRLTVL.

The V and J genes are TRBV7-9 and TRBJ1-5; 7 bases map to TRBD1. V lost 6 bases and J lost 3; bases outside the gene matches: 5. This CDR3 region has 14 residues. The V gene's germline CDR1 is SEHNR and CDR2 FQNEAQ (reference sequence). The CDR3 sequence is CASSQGGNNQPQHF. CDR3 nucleotides: TGTGCCAGCAGTCAGGGGGGTAACAATCAGCCCCAGCATTTT.

The chain has TRBV24-1 and TRBJ2-3; the match to TRBD2 covers 7 bases. The CDR3 is made up of 17 amino acids. CDR1 is KGHDR and CDR2 is SFDVKD in the germline V gene. The trim removed 5 bases at V and 2 bases at J, leaving 12 bases unmatched. CDR3 sequence (DNA): TGTGCCACCAGTGTCTCTCGGACTAGTGGCAACACAGATACGCAGTATTTT. It encodes CATSVSRTSGNTDTQYF.

The V and J genes are TRBV11-2 and TRBJ2-7; TRBD2 matches at 7 bases. Germline-derived CDR1 and CDR2 are SGHAT and FQNNGV. The CDR3 contains 13 residues. Losses at the gene ends were 5 bases for V and 1 base for J; bases not matched to a gene: 2. CDR3 loop: CASSLSGSYEQYF. The CDR3 bases are TGTGCCAGCAGCCTTAGCGGGTCCTACGAGCAGTACTTC.

The chain couples TRBV2 to TRBJ2-1; D is unresolved. The CDR3 is 12 residues long. Germline V gene data show CDR1 as SNHLY and CDR2 as FYNNEI. V was clipped by 7 bases and J by 4 bases, with 8 bases between them. CDR3 loop: CASKLAYNEQFF. In nucleotides, the CDR3 is TGTGCCAGCAAGTTGGCTTACAATGAGCAGTTCTTC.

The chain is built from TRBV4-2 and TRBJ2-1, with TRBD2 identical over 10 bases. With 6 bases clipped from V and 3 bases from J, the junction kept 11 bases outside the gene matches. The CDR3 length is 17 residues. Germline loops: CDR1 LGHNA, CDR2 YNFKEQ. CDR3 sequence reads: CASSRSSGRAIYNEQFF. CDR3 coding DNA: TGTGCCAGCAGTAGGAGCAGCGGGAGGGCCATCTACAATGAGCAGTTCTTC.

J is TRBJ2-7 and V is TRBV2; TRBD2 matches at 10 bases. After removal of 4 bases from V and 0 bases from J, the junction contained 6 bases not matched to a gene. The CDR3 totals 16 residues. The germline CDR1 and CDR2 sequences are SNHLY and FYNNEI. CDR3 in DNA: TGTGCCAGCAGTGTATTGACTAGCGGGCACTCCTACGAGCAGTACTTC. It is translated as CASSVLTSGHSYEQYF.